These 10 T cell receptor beta chains were all obtained from the same sample, sequenced in a study of response to subunit inactivated influenza vaccine. TCRdb re-called the RT-PCR reads through MiXCR, storing one row per CDR3 protein. The sample includes 800,000 or so distinct CDR3 sequences, about 20% seen only once; the top ten take more than 8.5%. This specimen consisted of PBMCs from blood, obtained more than 4 days after vaccination. These receptors all come from a man aged 50 to 59 who received an inactivated influenza vaccine.

In this sample, this clonotype turned up a few times. The chain combines TRBV20-1 with TRBJ2-1, with 7 bases lining up with TRBD2. Germline assignment: CDR1 DFQATT and CDR2 SNEGSKA (reference sequence). The junction had 5 bases not matched to a gene; V was cut back by 0 bases and J by 3 bases. This CDR3 has 15 residues. The CDR3 region is CSARDKRGYYNEQFF. CDR3 sequence (DNA): TGCAGTGCTAGAGATAAGCGGGGTTACTACAATGAGCAGTTCTTC.

The CDR3 loop is CASSSSGGTEAFF. CDR3 DNA sequence: TGTGCCAGCAGCTCGAGTGGAGGCACTGAAGCTTTCTTT. V usage is TRBV7-2 and J usage is TRBJ1-1; no reliable D call. The CDR3 has 13 residues. V dropped 4 bases and J dropped 4 bases, with 10 bases sitting between them. The germline CDR1 and CDR2 sequences are SGHTA and FQGNSA.

The V call is TRBV27, the J call TRBJ2-7; D might be TRBD1 or TRBD2, each matching 5 bases. Germline lookup yields CDR1 MNHEY and CDR2 SMNVEV (reference sequence). CDR3 length equals 15 residues. V was trimmed by 4 bases and J by 7 bases, leaving 20 bases between them. The CDR3 loop reads CASSSGAGGYIEQYF. The CDR3 bases are TGTGCCAGCAGTTCCGGGGCAGGCGGATATATAGAGCAGTACTTC.

This clonotype was seen only a few times. The chain recombines TRBV6-2 or TRBV6-3 with TRBJ2-1; a possible D gene is TRBD2 (5 bases). This CDR3 comprises 16 residues. The germline gives CDR1 MNHEY, CDR2 SVGEGT. Trimming took off 1 base at V and 7 bases at J, with 17 bases between the two ends. The CDR3 DNA sequence: TGTGCCAGCAGTTACTTCGGAAGGACTCTTCGAAATGAGCAGTTCTTC. Translation: CASSYFGRTLRNEQFF.

There are a few counts of this clonotype. The chain has TRBV20-1 and TRBJ2-3; D remains unclear. The V and J ends lost 2 bases and 2 bases respectively, with 11 bases between them. The length of the CDR3 is 14 residues. Germline loops: CDR1 DFQATT, CDR2 SNEGSKA (reference sequence). CDR3 loop: CSARSTWITDTQYF. CDR3 nucleotides: TGCAGTGCTAGATCCACCTGGATCACAGATACGCAGTATTTT.

This clonotype appeared a few times. This chain joins TRBV20-1 and TRBJ2-3; 7 nucleotides match TRBD1. V shed 5 bases and J 5 bases; nucleotides not matched to a gene: 13. Germline lookup yields CDR1 DFQATT and CDR2 SNEGSKA (reference sequence). The CDR3 consists of 15 residues. In nucleotides, the CDR3 is TGCAGTGCTTCAGGACAGGCCTATGTCGGAGATACGCAGTATTTT. It encodes CSASGQAYVGDTQYF.

This clonotype was counted only a few times. The V gene is TRBV6-1, the J gene TRBJ1-2, with D possibly TRBD1 on 6 matching bases. Trimming took 8 bases from V and 4 from J, leaving 17 bases between them. The CDR3 is made up of 14 amino acids. Per germline, CDR1 MNHNS and CDR2 SASEGT. The CDR3 sequence: CASLGGGEGYGYTF. The CDR3 DNA reads as TGTGCCAGCCTCGGGGGGGGCGAAGGCTATGGCTACACCTTC.

The chain employs TRBV12-3 or TRBV12-4 and TRBJ2-1; D remains unclear. The CDR3 length is 14 residues. The ends were cut back, 1 base at V and 4 bases at J, with 8 bases in the middle. CDR3 sequence: CASSLGAVYNEQFF. CDR3 DNA: TGTGCCAGCAGTTTAGGGGCTGTTTACAATGAGCAGTTCTTC.

The rearrangement uses TRBV7-9 and TRBJ1-1, with D possibly being TRBD1 (6 bases). The CDR3 extends over 13 amino acids. Deletions cut 3 bases from V and 11 bases from J, with 16 bases between. Germline CDR1 and CDR2: SEHNR and FQNEAQ (reference sequence). CDR3 sequence (DNA): TGTGCCAGCAGCTTGAGGTCGCCGGGGGCTGCTTTCTTT. This codes for CASSLRSPGAAFF. The variable domain in full, completed from reference TRBV7-9 and TRBJ1-1, reads DTGVSQNPRHKITKRGQNVTFRCDPISEHNRLYWYRQTLGQGPEFLTYFQNEAQLEKSRLLSDRFSAERPKGSFSTLEIQRTEQGDSAMYLCASSLRSPGAAFFGQGTRLTVV.

The sample holds a few counts of this clonotype. The chain couples TRBV7-2 to TRBJ2-3, with no clear D. CDR1 and CDR2 from the germline V gene are SGHTA and FQGNSA. The V and J ends lost 6 bases and 1 base respectively, with 11 bases between them. This CDR3 is 14 amino acids long. DNA for the CDR3: TGTGCCAGCAGTGGCTCTGGCGGCACAGATACGCAGTATTTT. Translated: CASSGSGGTDTQYF.